This T cell receptor (beta chain) stems from a study of TIL therapy for anti-PD-1-resistant metastatic lung cancer. The immunoSEQ assay was v3. The protocol was immunoSEQ multiplex PCR, while the TCRdb copy is restricted to in-frame clones and leaves out a portion. The sample yields about 60,000 clones, around 63% seen once. Only a few counts were recorded for this clone. Regarding time point: pre-treatment sample, taken before nivolumab and TIL therapy. Enrollment ran from 2017 to January 2020. CDR1 and CDR2 from the germline V gene are GTSNPN and SVGIG (reference sequence). The CDR3 covers 15 residues. The V and J ends lost 5 bases and 5 bases respectively, with 21 bases between them.

V usage is TRBV30 and J usage is TRBJ1-2; D gene unclear. The source material was blood, sampled at baseline. The receptor's source is a person aged 25 to 85 with non-small cell lung cancer. CDR3: CAWAATRADLYGYTF. For the CDR3, the DNA is TGTGCCTGGGCCGCCACCCGGGCCGACCTATATGGCTACACCTTC.